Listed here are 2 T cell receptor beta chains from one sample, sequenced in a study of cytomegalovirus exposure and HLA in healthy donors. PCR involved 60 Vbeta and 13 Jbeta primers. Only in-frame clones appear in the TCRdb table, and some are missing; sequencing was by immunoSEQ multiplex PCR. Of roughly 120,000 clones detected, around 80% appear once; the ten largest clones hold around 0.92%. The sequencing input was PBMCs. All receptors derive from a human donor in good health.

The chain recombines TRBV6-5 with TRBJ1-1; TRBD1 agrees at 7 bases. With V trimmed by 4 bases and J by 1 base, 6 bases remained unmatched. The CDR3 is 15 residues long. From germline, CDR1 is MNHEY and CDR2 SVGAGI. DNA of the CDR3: TGTGCCAGCAGTTCGGGACAGAGAAGGAACACTGAAGCTTTCTTT. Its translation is CASSSGQRRNTEAFF.

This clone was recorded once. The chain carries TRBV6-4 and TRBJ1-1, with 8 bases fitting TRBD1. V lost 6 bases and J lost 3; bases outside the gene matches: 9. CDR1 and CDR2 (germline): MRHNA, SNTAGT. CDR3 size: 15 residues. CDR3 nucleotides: TGTGCCAGCAGAGGGGGGGGACAGGCGTACACTGAAGCTTTCTTT. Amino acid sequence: CASRGGGQAYTEAFF.